The clone carrying this T cell receptor (beta chain) was observed at least ten times. Antigen unknown. The sample belongs to a study of T cell repertoires in cytomegalovirus infection. Findings of the study overall: The ex vivo response showed dominance by HLA-C-restricted CMV-specific TCR beta clonotypes.

V gave up 2 bases and J gave up 1 base, with 12 bases separating them. The CDR3 spans 16 residues. Germline lookup yields CDR1 MDHEN and CDR2 SYDVKM. TCRdb re-called the reads through MiXCR, storing one row per CDR3 protein. The sample yields 130,000 or so distinct CDR3 sequences, approximately 5.9% seen once. The rearrangement uses TRBV28 and TRBJ1-5, with D hard to call. The source is a human donor in good health (CMV status not recorded). Some clones in this sample may be carry-over from other donors' samples. The sequencing input was PBMCs. CDR3 sequence (DNA): TGTGCCAGCAGTTTAGTAGGGCAGGTCAGCAATCAGCCCCAGCATTTT. Protein: CASSLVGQVSNQPQHF.